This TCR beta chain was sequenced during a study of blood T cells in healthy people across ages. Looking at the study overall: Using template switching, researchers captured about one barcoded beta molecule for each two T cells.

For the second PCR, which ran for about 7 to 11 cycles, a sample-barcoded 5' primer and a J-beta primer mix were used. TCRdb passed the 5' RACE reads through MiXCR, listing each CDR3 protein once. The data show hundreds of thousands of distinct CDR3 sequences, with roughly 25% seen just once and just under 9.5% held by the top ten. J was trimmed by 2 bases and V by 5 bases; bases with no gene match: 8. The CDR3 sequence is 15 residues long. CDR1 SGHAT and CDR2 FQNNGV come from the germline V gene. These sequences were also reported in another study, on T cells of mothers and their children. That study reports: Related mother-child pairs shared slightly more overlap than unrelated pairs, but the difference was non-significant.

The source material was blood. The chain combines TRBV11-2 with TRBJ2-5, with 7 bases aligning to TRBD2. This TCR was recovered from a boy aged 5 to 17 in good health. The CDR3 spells CASSPGPSGQETQYF. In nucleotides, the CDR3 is TGTGCCAGCAGCCCGGGGCCTAGCGGACAAGAGACCCAGTACTTC. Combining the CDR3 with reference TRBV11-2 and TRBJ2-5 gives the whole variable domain EAGVAQSPRYKIIEKRQSVAFWCNPISGHATLYWYQQILGQGPKLLIQFQNNGVVDDSQLPKDRFSAERLKGVDSTLKIQPAKLEDSAVYLCASSPGPSGQETQYFGPGTRLLVL.